This T cell receptor beta chain derives from a study of read filtering for tumor transcriptome and immune sequencing. Study-level information: Roughly 8 patients were R-ISS I, some 16 were R-ISS II, roughly 7 were R-ISS III. Whole-transcriptome libraries were prepared after DNase treatment.

Germline CDR1 is MRHNA and CDR2 is SNTAGT. The CDR3 length is 13 residues. The V end lost 6 bases, the J end lost 2 bases, and 9 bases lay between the germline ends. From about 0.4 ug of RNA, a library with molecular barcoded alpha/delta and beta/gamma adaptors was made. In TCRdb, the reads were re-called with MiXCR into one record per CDR3 protein. The sample has over 80,000 distinct CDR3 sequences; around 12% are singletons. Points from the study as a whole: RNA-seq captured clonotypes less deeply and reliably than IR-seq.

This clonotype showed up many times. What it binds is not known. At the time of active disease, bone marrow was collected from every patient. The receptor's source is a donor at least 40 years old with multiple myeloma. The chain carries TRBV6-4 and TRBJ2-3; D possibly corresponds to TRBD2 (5 bases). The sample comprised a population of CD138-negative cells sorted from bone marrow. The CDR3 is CASSAGVTDTQYF. The DNA of the CDR3 is TGTGCCAGCAGCGCCGGGGTCACAGATACGCAGTATTTT.